The 5 T cell receptor beta chains below come from one sample, sequenced in a study of CD8 T cells in Susac syndrome. RNA was extracted with the RNeasy kit, and a quantity of about 0.45 to 1 ug was reverse transcribed using random hexamers. From the immunoSEQ multiplex PCR reads, TCRdb called clonotypes with MiXCR, one entry per CDR3 protein. The sample has over 120,000 distinct CDR3 sequences, about 95% seen once. The sequencing sample was made of CD4+ T cells from PBMCs. The origin of the receptors is a human donor with Susac syndrome.

CDR3 region: CASRLMGVSDNSPLHF. The CDR3 DNA is TGTGCCAGCAGGCTTATGGGGGTTTCGGACAATTCACCCCTCCACTTT. The chain recombines TRBV28 with TRBJ1-6; perhaps TRBD1 as D (5 bases). This CDR3 is built from 16 residues. The V gene lost 6 bases and the J gene lost 7 bases, with 19 bases spanning the gap. Germline-derived CDR1 and CDR2 are MDHEN and SYDVKM.

The chain uses TRBV29-1 and TRBJ1-1, with a weak D call TRBD1 (5 bases). Trimming shortened V by 0 bases and J by 8 bases, and 10 bases separated the two germline ends. The CDR3 is made up of 12 amino acids. Germline CDR1 is SQVTM and CDR2 is ANQGSEA. CDR3 nucleotide sequence: TGCAGCGTTGAAGAGGGGCTCGGAGAAGCTTTCTTT. This translates into CSVEEGLGEAFF.

J is TRBJ2-1 and V is TRBV3-1, with 9 bases matching TRBD2. This CDR3 spans 16 amino acids. In germline, CDR1 is LGHDT, CDR2 YNNKEL (reference sequence). With 3 bases clipped from V and 8 bases from J, the junction kept 11 bases outside the gene matches. The CDR3 nucleotides are TGTGCCAGCAGCCACGAACGGCGGGGGGGCCGGGATGAGCAGTTCTTC. This sequence encodes CASSHERRGGRDEQFF.

This chain connects TRBV7-6 to TRBJ2-5; TRBD2 matches at 11 bases. Losses at the gene ends were 5 bases for V and 4 bases for J; bases not matched to a gene: 15. Per the germline V gene, CDR1 is SGHVS and CDR2 is FNYEAQ. The CDR3 contains 18 residues. CDR3 bases: TGTGCCAGCAGCCCGGATACTAGCGGGAGAAGAGTACGAGAGACCCAGTACTTC. Translating it yields CASSPDTSGRRVRETQYF.

The chain uses TRBV7-9 and TRBJ2-5; 7 bases agree with TRBD1. V lost 5 bases to trimming and J lost 2 bases; unmatched junction nucleotides: 5. The CDR3 runs to 14 residues. From germline, CDR1 is SEHNR and CDR2 FQNEAQ (reference sequence). CDR3 nucleotide sequence: TGTGCCAGCAGCAATTACAGGGGACAAGAGACCCAGTACTTC. Residues: CASSNYRGQETQYF.